The 23 T cell receptor beta chains given below trace back to one sample, sequenced in a study of T cells after yellow fever vaccination. TCRdb reprocessed the 5' RACE reads with MiXCR, giving one entry per CDR3 protein. The sample yields approximately 550,000 distinct CDR3 sequences, roughly a fifth seen once. The source material was PBMCs, sampled 15 days after the yellow fever booster vaccination. These receptors originate from a man aged 25-40 years who received the YFV17D yellow fever vaccine.

This clonotype was detected a few times. The genes are TRBV10-3 and TRBJ2-2; TRBD2 matches 15 bases. Germline CDR1 is ENHRY and CDR2 is SYGVKD. The trim removed 10 bases at V and 3 bases at J, leaving 9 bases unmatched. The length of the CDR3 is 17 residues. CDR3 residues: CATDRTSGREDTGELFF. The CDR3 nucleotides read TGTGCCACCGATCGGACTAGCGGGAGGGAGGACACCGGGGAGCTGTTTTTT.

This clonotype was detected only a few times. The rearrangement joins TRBV5-1 to TRBJ1-4, with a tentative D call TRBD1 (6 bases). Deletions cut 4 bases from V and 3 bases from J, with 13 bases between. This CDR3 is built from 15 residues. Germline CDR1 is SGHRS and CDR2 is YFSETQ. The CDR3 DNA follows: TGCGCCAGCAGCGGTGAGGGGGGTTCTAATGAAAAACTGTTTTTT. Translated: CASSGEGGSNEKLFF.

This chain connects TRBV7-2 to TRBJ1-5, with 11 bases matching TRBD1. Germline V lookup: CDR1 SGHTA, CDR2 FQGNSA. Germline trimming cut 0 bases from V and 8 bases from J; bases unmatched to any gene: 0. The CDR3 is made up of 14 amino acids. The CDR3 sequence is CASSLAGQGEPQHF. CDR3 DNA sequence: TGTGCCAGCAGCTTAGCGGGACAGGGGGAGCCCCAGCATTTT.

The chain uses TRBV25-1 and TRBJ1-2; D uncertain. Looked up from germline, CDR1 is MGHDK and CDR2 is SYGVNS. This CDR3 comprises 12 residues. Trimming pared 6 bases from V and 3 bases from J, leaving 8 bases between. CDR3 region: CASRAPDYGYTF. The CDR3 DNA sequence: TGTGCCAGCAGGGCGCCCGACTATGGCTACACCTTC.

This clonotype was seen only a few times. This rearrangement joins TRBV29-1 to TRBJ2-5; no clear D. The CDR3 is 12 amino acids. Germline-derived CDR1 and CDR2 are SQVTM and ANQGSEA. Trimming stripped 1 base from V and 3 bases from J, with 6 bases between. CDR3 DNA: TGCAGCGTTGAAGGCTCGGAAGAGACCCAGTACTTC. This sequence encodes CSVEGSEETQYF.

The V call is TRBV2, the J call TRBJ1-1; D is uncertain. CDR3 length equals 16 residues. V was clipped by 2 bases and J by 4 bases, with 17 bases between them. The germline CDR1 and CDR2 sequences are SNHLY and FYNNEI. The CDR3 sequence is CASSELAWNSSTEAFF. The DNA of the CDR3 is TGTGCCAGCAGTGAATTGGCTTGGAATTCTAGCACTGAAGCTTTCTTT.

V gene TRBV3-1 combines with J gene TRBJ1-1; D possibly corresponds to TRBD1 (6 bases). The CDR3 is 15 residues long. The germline V and J ends were trimmed by 0 bases and 10 bases, with 18 bases remaining between them. Germline CDR1 LGHDT, CDR2 YNNKEL (reference sequence). The CDR3 DNA sequence: TGTGCCAGCAGCCAAGATGTGGTTTCTGGGGGGCGAGCTTTCTTT. Amino acid sequence: CASSQDVVSGGRAFF.

This clonotype was observed a single time. V and J are TRBV6-2 or TRBV6-3 and TRBJ2-1; tentative D call: TRBD2 (6 bases). Germline loops: CDR1 MNHEY, CDR2 SVGEGT. Trimming left V 2 bases short and J 4 bases short, with 18 bases between. The CDR3 totals 17 residues. This CDR3 is CASSYLREQSGYNEQFF. DNA of the CDR3: TGTGCCAGCAGTTACCTCCGGGAGCAGAGTGGGTACAATGAGCAGTTCTTC.

This clonotype has just a few counts. The V call is TRBV9, the J call TRBJ2-2, with TRBD2 identical over 9 bases. The V segment lost 5 bases and the J segment 3 bases; nucleotides outside the gene matches: 2. The CDR3 contains 14 residues. Germline V lookup: CDR1 SGDLS, CDR2 YYNGEE. Here the CDR3 reads CASSLAGDTGELFF. In nucleotides, the CDR3 is TGTGCCAGCAGTTTAGCGGGAGACACCGGGGAGCTGTTTTTT.

The chain employs TRBV10-3 and TRBJ2-7; 8 bases agree with TRBD1. From germline, CDR1 is ENHRY and CDR2 SYGVKD. The CDR3 sequence is 15 residues long. V was pared by 0 bases and J by 2 bases, with 3 bases of the junction left unmatched. CDR3 sequence: CAISESQGATYEQYF. The CDR3 nucleotides read TGTGCCATCAGTGAGTCCCAGGGGGCGACCTACGAGCAGTACTTC.

This sequence joins TRBV6-1 and TRBJ2-1; 9 nucleotides agree with TRBD1. The V gene end was trimmed by 6 bases and the J gene end by 7 bases; junction bases not matched to a gene: 22. Germline values: CDR1 MNHNS, CDR2 SASEGT. CDR3 length: 19 residues. The CDR3 sequence is CASSETGTGMSGWGNEQFF. DNA for the CDR3: TGTGCCAGCAGCGAGACCGGGACAGGGATGTCAGGTTGGGGAAATGAGCAGTTCTTC.

In its sample, this clonotype was seen a few times. The chain recombines TRBV5-1 with TRBJ2-2, with 10 positions matching TRBD1. Looked up from germline, CDR1 is SGHRS and CDR2 is YFSETQ. Unmatched junction bases numbered 3, after V lost 2 bases and J lost 5 bases. The CDR3 has 15 residues. As DNA, the CDR3 is TGCGCCAGCAGCTTTCCGGGACAGGGGACCGGGGAGCTGTTTTTT. It codes for CASSFPGQGTGELFF. The full variable domain, its missing parts supplied by reference TRBV5-1 and TRBJ2-2, is KAGVTQTPRYLIKTRGQQVTLSCSPISGHRSVSWYQQTPGQGLQFLFEYFSETQRNKGNFPGRFSGRQFSNSRSEMNVSTLELGDSALYLCASSFPGQGTGELFFGEGSRLTVL.

This clonotype has just a few counts. CDR3 in amino acids: CASNRASTDTQYF. For the CDR3, the DNA is TGTGCCAGCAACAGGGCATCCACAGATACGCAGTATTTT. The J gene is TRBJ2-3, the V gene TRBV12-3 or TRBV12-4, with D maybe TRBD1 (6 bases). This CDR3 comprises 13 residues. Trimming stripped 7 bases from V and 2 bases from J, with 10 bases between.

This clonotype was observed a few times. The genes are TRBV11-2 and TRBJ2-3; D unclear. CDR3 length equals 15 residues. V was trimmed by 3 bases and J by 2 bases, leaving 12 bases between them. Germline loops: CDR1 SGHAT, CDR2 FQNNGV. The CDR3: CASSFSQTHTDTQYF. The CDR3 region has the DNA TGTGCCAGCAGCTTCAGTCAGACTCACACAGATACGCAGTATTTT.

This clonotype was observed a handful of times. The chain employs TRBV21-1 and TRBJ2-1. TRBV21-1 is tagged as a pseudogene. This CDR3 has 13 residues. CDR3 coding DNA: TGTGCCAGCAGCACAGGCAGAGACAATGAGCAGTTCTTC. Translating gives CASSTGRDNEQFF.

The gene calls are TRBV6-5 and TRBJ2-2; D ambiguous. Germline loops: CDR1 MNHEY, CDR2 SVGAGI. The CDR3 extends over 14 amino acids. With 2 bases removed from V and 5 bases from J, the gap between germline ends came to 9 bases. Here the CDR3 reads CASSYRLVTGELFF. CDR3 sequence (DNA): TGTGCCAGCAGTTACCGGCTAGTTACCGGGGAGCTGTTTTTT.

This clonotype appeared a few times. The chain recombines TRBV27 with TRBJ2-3; a weak D match, TRBD2 (6 bases). Germline values: CDR1 MNHEY, CDR2 SMNVEV (reference sequence). Trimming shortened V by 7 bases and J by 4 bases, and 18 bases separated the two germline ends. This CDR3 is 15 amino acids long. The CDR3 DNA follows: TGTGCCAGCAACACCCCACATCGGGGGTCAGATACGCAGTATTTT. This gives the protein CASNTPHRGSDTQYF.

V and J are TRBV24-1 and TRBJ2-3; D gene ambiguous. Germline loops: CDR1 KGHDR, CDR2 SFDVKD. The CDR3 loop spans 14 amino acids. V was cut by 5 bases and J by 2 bases, with 10 bases left in between. CDR3 sequence: CATSGAGPTDTQYF. The CDR3 DNA is TGTGCCACCAGTGGGGCTGGCCCCACAGATACGCAGTATTTT.

Only a few counts were recorded for this clonotype. The chain joins TRBV5-1 to TRBJ2-1; TRBD2 matches at 14 bases. This CDR3 is built from 18 residues. With 10 bases clipped from V and 6 bases from J, the junction kept 18 bases outside the gene matches. Germline values: CDR1 SGHRS, CDR2 YFSETQ. CDR3 amino acids: CAALGLAGAPYEINEQFF. The CDR3 DNA sequence: TGCGCCGCACTGGGACTAGCGGGAGCCCCGTATGAGATCAATGAGCAGTTCTTC.

A few counts support this clonotype. The V and J genes are TRBV20-1 and TRBJ2-5; TRBD1 might be the D (6 bases). Germline CDR1 and CDR2: DFQATT and SNEGSKA (reference sequence). The CDR3 extends over 12 amino acids. CDR3 nucleotides: TGCAGCGGACAGAGCTCCTTGGAGACCCAGTACTTC. Translation: CSGQSSLETQYF.

This clonotype came up a few times. V gene TRBV5-4 combines with J gene TRBJ2-4; 9 positions agree with TRBD2. The germline V gene has CDR1 SGHNT and CDR2 YYREEE (reference sequence). The CDR3 extends over 17 amino acids. V lost 1 base to trimming and J lost 6 bases; unmatched junction nucleotides: 11. CDR3 region: CASSLPPLAGGTNIQYF. The CDR3 nucleotides are TGTGCCAGCAGCTTGCCCCCACTAGCGGGCGGGACAAACATTCAGTACTTC.

CDR3 sequence: CSARERGDEQYF. The CDR3 nucleotides read TGCAGTGCTCGGGAGAGGGGTGACGAGCAGTACTTC. The V call is TRBV20-1, the J call TRBJ2-7; D perhaps matches TRBD2 (6 bases). Germline-derived CDR1 and CDR2 are DFQATT and SNEGSKA (reference sequence). The germline V and J ends were trimmed by 5 bases and 5 bases, with 13 bases remaining between them. The CDR3 length is 12 residues.

In its sample, this clonotype was seen a few times. The chain joins TRBV20-1 to TRBJ2-2; tentatively, D is TRBD2 (6 bases). V was clipped by 3 bases and J by 0 bases, with 17 bases between them. Germline CDR1 DFQATT, CDR2 SNEGSKA (reference sequence). The CDR3 is 17 amino acids. The CDR3 DNA is TGCAGTGCTAGTCTAAGGCTAGCGCCTGCGAACACCGGGGAGCTGTTTTTT. Its protein product is CSASLRLAPANTGELFF.